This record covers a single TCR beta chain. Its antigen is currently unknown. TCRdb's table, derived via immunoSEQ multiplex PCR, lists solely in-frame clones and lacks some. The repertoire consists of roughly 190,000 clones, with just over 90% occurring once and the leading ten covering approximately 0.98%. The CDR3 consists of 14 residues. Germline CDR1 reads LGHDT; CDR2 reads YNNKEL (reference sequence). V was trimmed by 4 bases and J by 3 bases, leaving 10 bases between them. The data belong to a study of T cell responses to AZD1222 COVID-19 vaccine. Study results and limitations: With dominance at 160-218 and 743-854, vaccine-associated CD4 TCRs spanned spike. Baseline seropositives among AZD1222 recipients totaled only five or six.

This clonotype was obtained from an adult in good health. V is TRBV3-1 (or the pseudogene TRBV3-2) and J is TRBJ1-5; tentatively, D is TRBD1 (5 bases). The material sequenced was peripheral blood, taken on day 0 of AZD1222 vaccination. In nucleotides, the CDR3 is TGTGCCAGCAGCCCGGGGCACATCAATCAGCCCCAGCATTTT. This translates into CASSPGHINQPQHF.